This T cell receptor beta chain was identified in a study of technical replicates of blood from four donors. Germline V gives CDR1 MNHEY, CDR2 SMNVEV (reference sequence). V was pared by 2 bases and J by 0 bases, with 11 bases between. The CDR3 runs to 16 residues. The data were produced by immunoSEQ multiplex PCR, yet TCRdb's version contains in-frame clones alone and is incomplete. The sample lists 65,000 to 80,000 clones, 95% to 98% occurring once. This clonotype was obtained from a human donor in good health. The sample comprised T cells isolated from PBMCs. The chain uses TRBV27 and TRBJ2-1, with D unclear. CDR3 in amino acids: CASSLGPPGSYNEQFF. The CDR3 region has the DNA TGTGCCAGCAGTTTAGGTCCCCCCGGCTCCTACAATGAGCAGTTCTTC.